This passage covers 29 T cell receptor beta chains from one sample sequenced in a study of siplizumab effects on memory and regulatory T cells. Profiled with immunoSEQ multiplex PCR; TCRdb holds only in-frame clones, not every one. Among roughly 62,000 clones listed, roughly 78% were seen once. The sequencing input was memory CD4+ T cells sorted from blood. Receptor source: a human donor in good health.

The chain couples TRBV7-6 to TRBJ2-2; 10 bases line up with TRBD2. The CDR3 extends over 16 amino acids. Per germline, CDR1 SGHVS and CDR2 FNYEAQ. J gave up 7 bases and V 5 bases, and 10 bases lay outside the gene matches. CDR3 nucleotides: TGTGCCAGCAGCAACAGCGGGGGGGCCTTGAGCGGGGAGCTGTTTTTT. Its protein product is CASSNSGGALSGELFF.

The rearrangement links TRBV10-3 to TRBJ2-5; no clear D gene. Germline V gene data show CDR1 as ENHRY and CDR2 as SYGVKD. With 6 bases removed from V and 4 bases from J, the gap between germline ends came to 15 bases. This CDR3 is 14 amino acids long. DNA for the CDR3: TGTGCCATCAGCGATGCGGTACAGACAGAGACCCAGTACTTC. Encoded protein: CAISDAVQTETQYF.

This clone was counted only a few times. The chain employs TRBV9 and TRBJ1-5; D gene ambiguous. The germline V gene has CDR1 SGDLS and CDR2 YYNGEE. Trimming stripped 4 bases from V and 5 bases from J, with 10 bases between. The CDR3 is 13 residues long. CDR3 sequence: CASSLLWDQPQHF. CDR3 sequence (DNA): TGTGCCAGCAGCCTCCTGTGGGATCAGCCCCAGCATTTT.

J is TRBJ2-3 and V is TRBV5-1; 8 nucleotides align to TRBD2. Germline CDR1 is SGHRS and CDR2 is YFSETQ. The length of the CDR3 is 15 residues. Trimming took 1 base from V and 1 from J; bases not matched to a gene: 2. In DNA, the CDR3 is TGCGCCAGCAGCTTGCGGGGGGGCGGCACAGATACGCAGTATTTT. Protein: CASSLRGGGTDTQYF.

This chain links TRBV5-6 with TRBJ2-2; D is undetermined. V dropped 1 base and J dropped 0 bases, with 10 bases sitting between them. CDR1 and CDR2 (germline): SGHDT, YYEEEE. The CDR3 covers 16 residues. CDR3 nucleotides: TGTGCCAGCAGCTTGATGGTGCGTCCGAACACCGGGGAGCTGTTTTTT. It translates to CASSLMVRPNTGELFF.

The gene calls are TRBV5-6 and TRBJ2-1; TRBD1 might be the D (6 bases). The CDR3 totals 15 residues. The germline V gene encodes CDR1 SGHDT and CDR2 YYEEEE. With 0 bases removed from V and 8 bases from J, the gap between germline ends came to 15 bases. This CDR3 reads CASSLETGIKDEQFF. The CDR3 DNA reads TGTGCCAGCAGCTTGGAAACAGGGATAAAGGATGAGCAGTTCTTC.

The CDR3 DNA follows: TGTGCCAGCACCTTGGACAGGGGGGCGTCACCCCTCCACTTT. Protein product: CASTLDRGASPLHF. The gene calls are TRBV13 and TRBJ1-6; TRBD1 matches 10 bases. The CDR3 runs to 14 residues. V shed 7 bases and J 10 bases; nucleotides not matched to a gene: 7. Germline assignment: CDR1 PRHDT and CDR2 FYEKMQ (reference sequence).

The chain is built from TRBV7-6 and TRBJ1-1; 7 nucleotides align to TRBD1. This CDR3 spans 14 amino acids. The germline gives CDR1 SGHVS, CDR2 FNYEAQ. V shed 6 bases and J 4 bases; nucleotides not matched to a gene: 8. The CDR3, as DNA: TGTGCCAGCAGAAATGGGGCAGGGGGCACTGAAGCTTTCTTT. It codes for CASRNGAGGTEAFF. Filled out from reference TRBV7-6 and TRBJ1-1, the complete variable domain reads GAGVSQSPRYKVTKRGQDVALRCDPISGHVSLYWYRQALGQGPEFLTYFNYEAQQDKSGLPNDRFSAERPEGSISTLTIQRTEQRDSAMYRCASRNGAGGTEAFFGQGTRLTVV.

The chain recombines TRBV5-5 with TRBJ2-3, with 10 nucleotides matching TRBD1. This CDR3 has 17 residues. Germline V lookup: CDR1 SGHKS, CDR2 YYEKEE (reference sequence). Unmatched junction bases numbered 5, after V lost 0 bases and J lost 1 base. CDR3 protein: CASSLGDRGLGTDTQYF. CDR3 coding DNA: TGTGCCAGCAGCTTGGGGGACAGGGGTTTGGGCACAGATACGCAGTATTTT.

The V call is TRBV7-9, the J call TRBJ1-2, with 11 bases fitting TRBD1. Germline trimming cut 5 bases from V and 5 bases from J; bases unmatched to any gene: 10. The CDR3 runs to 16 residues. The germline V gene encodes CDR1 SEHNR and CDR2 FQNEAQ (reference sequence). The CDR3 loop is CASSPPGQGGVYGYTF. CDR3 DNA sequence: TGTGCCAGCAGCCCCCCGGGACAGGGGGGCGTGTATGGCTACACCTTC.

V and J are TRBV28 and TRBJ1-6; weak D call: TRBD1 (5 bases). The V end was cut by 5 bases, the J end by 7 bases, with 12 bases between. Germline V CDR1 and CDR2: MDHEN, SYDVKM. The length of the CDR3 is 14 residues. CDR3 nucleotides: TGTGCCAGCAGTACCGGGACGGTGAATTCACCCCTCCACTTT. It translates to CASSTGTVNSPLHF.

The rearrangement uses TRBV5-1 and TRBJ1-3; D remains unclear. Trimming removed 4 bases at V and 4 bases at J, with 15 bases between. The length of the CDR3 is 15 residues. CDR1 SGHRS and CDR2 YFSETQ come from the germline V gene. Here the CDR3 reads CASSASHLQGNTIYF. For the CDR3, the DNA is TGCGCCAGCAGCGCCAGTCACTTGCAAGGAAACACCATATATTTT.

The genes are TRBV5-6 and TRBJ2-5; TRBD2 might be the D (5 bases). The CDR3 has 13 amino acids. CDR1 and CDR2 (germline): SGHDT, YYEEEE. Trimming took off 4 bases at V and 4 bases at J, with 11 bases between the two ends. CDR3 nucleotide sequence: TGTGCCAGCAGCCTGACCGGGATAGAGACCCAGTACTTC. This sequence encodes CASSLTGIETQYF.

The rearrangement uses TRBV6-1 and TRBJ2-7; D unresolved. The CDR3 runs 13 residues. CDR1 and CDR2 from the germline V gene are MNHNS and SASEGT. V was trimmed by 5 bases and J by 4 bases, leaving 12 bases between them. CDR3 sequence (DNA): TGTGCCAGCAGTCACGATACCCCATACGAGCAGTACTTC. This encodes CASSHDTPYEQYF.

The V and J genes are TRBV5-6 and TRBJ2-2; perhaps TRBD1 as D (6 bases). Trimming took 1 base from V and 0 from J, leaving 10 bases between them. Germline CDR1 is SGHDT and CDR2 is YYEEEE. The CDR3 is 16 amino acids. CDR3 DNA sequence: TGTGCCAGCAGCTTGTACGGGACAACGAACACCGGGGAGCTGTTTTTT. It codes for CASSLYGTTNTGELFF.

The chain links TRBV19 to TRBJ2-2; D possibly uses TRBD1 or TRBD2 (5 bases each). The V end lost 8 bases, the J end lost 13 bases, and 23 bases lay between the germline ends. CDR1 LNHDA and CDR2 SQIVND come from the germline V gene (reference sequence). This CDR3 is built from 14 residues. Here the CDR3 reads CASGRAGTVVRLFF. In DNA form, the CDR3 reads TGTGCCAGTGGACGAGCCGGGACCGTCGTGCGGCTGTTTTTT.

This clone was counted between two and nine times. V and J are TRBV10-2 and TRBJ2-1, with D tentatively TRBD1 (6 bases). Germline values: CDR1 WSHSY, CDR2 SAAADI. The CDR3 runs to 14 residues. Trimming left V 6 bases short and J 6 bases short, with 15 bases between. CDR3 sequence reads: CASREPLQGNEQFF. The CDR3 nucleotides are TGCGCCAGCAGAGAACCCTTACAGGGCAATGAGCAGTTCTTC.

This clone was seen a single time. This rearrangement joins TRBV5-1 to TRBJ2-2; no definite D call. CDR3 length equals 14 residues. CDR1 is SGHRS, CDR2 YFSETQ, per germline. V was cut by 1 base and J by 1 base, with 5 bases left in between. In DNA form, the CDR3 reads TGCGCCAGCAGCTTGTGGGAGAACACCGGGGAGCTGTTTTTT. Amino acid sequence: CASSLWENTGELFF.

V gene TRBV5-6 combines with J gene TRBJ2-5, with 8 bases lining up with TRBD1. Germline loops: CDR1 SGHDT, CDR2 YYEEEE. This CDR3 is built from 15 residues. Trimming at V came to 0 bases and at J to 0 bases, leaving 1 base not matched to a gene. The CDR3 sequence is CASSLVDRDQETQYF. The DNA for the CDR3 is TGTGCCAGCAGCTTGGTGGACAGGGACCAAGAGACCCAGTACTTC.

The chain joins TRBV5-4 to TRBJ1-4; 7 positions agree with TRBD1. Germline-derived CDR1 and CDR2 are SGHNT and YYREEE (reference sequence). The CDR3 runs to 15 residues. Unmatched junction bases numbered 6, after V lost 0 bases and J lost 7 bases. The CDR3 bases are TGTGCCAGCAGCTTGGGGTTTGGGACAGTTGAAAAACTGTTTTTT. This translates into CASSLGFGTVEKLFF.

The rearrangement links TRBV5-4 to TRBJ2-5, with 11 bases identical to TRBD2. V was pared by 5 bases and J by 2 bases, with 8 bases of the junction left unmatched. CDR3 size: 16 residues. The V gene's germline CDR1 is SGHNT and CDR2 YYREEE (reference sequence). This CDR3 is CASRKGLAEGQETQYF. CDR3 DNA: TGTGCCAGCAGGAAGGGACTAGCGGAAGGTCAAGAGACCCAGTACTTC.

This sequence joins TRBV9 and TRBJ2-4; the D gene is possibly TRBD1 (5 bases). The germline V gene has CDR1 SGDLS and CDR2 YYNGEE. Trimming stripped 0 bases from V and 9 bases from J, with 13 bases between. The CDR3 is 14 amino acids. The CDR3: CASSVEAGPSIQYF. The CDR3 coding sequence is TGTGCCAGCAGCGTAGAGGCAGGGCCAAGCATTCAGTACTTC.

This clone was seen only a few times. The gene calls are TRBV5-6 and TRBJ1-6, with D possibly TRBD1 on 6 matching bases. Germline loops: CDR1 SGHDT, CDR2 YYEEEE. Between the trimmed V and J ends, which lost 3 bases and 14 bases, there was a span of 18 bases. CDR3 length equals 14 residues. In DNA form, the CDR3 reads TGTGCCAGCAGCTCTGGACAGTCGGCCTTCACCCTCCACTTT. It encodes CASSSGQSAFTLHF.

This sequence joins TRBV7-2 and TRBJ1-1; TRBD1 might be the D (6 bases). This CDR3 is 15 amino acids long. Germline CDR1 is SGHTA and CDR2 is FQGNSA. Between the trimmed V and J ends, which lost 3 bases and 1 base, there was a span of 12 bases. The CDR3 reads CASSFNRDRNTEAFF. CDR3 DNA: TGTGCCAGCAGCTTCAACAGGGATAGGAACACTGAAGCTTTCTTT.

V is TRBV6-6 and J is TRBJ2-7, with 9 nucleotides matching TRBD1. There are 14 residues in the CDR3. The J segment lost 5 bases and the V segment lost 6 bases, leaving 8 bases of the junction unmatched. Germline V gene data show CDR1 as MNHNY and CDR2 as SVGAGI (reference sequence). The CDR3: CASRATGGGDEQYF. The CDR3 DNA reads as TGTGCCAGCAGGGCAACAGGGGGCGGTGACGAGCAGTACTTC.

This clone was picked up a small number of times. V usage is TRBV12-5 and J usage is TRBJ2-1; 13 nucleotides match TRBD2. This CDR3 contains 16 residues. CDR1 is LGHNT, CDR2 FRNRAP, per germline. V lost 1 base to trimming and J lost 8 bases; unmatched junction nucleotides: 5. CDR3 protein: CASGLGRGLAGDEQFF. In DNA form, the CDR3 reads TGTGCTAGTGGTTTGGGCCGCGGACTAGCGGGGGATGAGCAGTTCTTC.

This sequence joins TRBV19 and TRBJ2-6, with 9 nucleotides matching TRBD1. V lost 4 bases, J lost 4 bases, and 2 bases stayed unmatched. This CDR3 contains 15 residues. Germline V gives CDR1 LNHDA, CDR2 SQIVND (reference sequence). CDR3 in DNA: TGTGCCAGTAGTACACAGGGGGCGGGGGCCAACGTCCTGACTTTC. It translates to CASSTQGAGANVLTF.

The chain has TRBV6-5 and TRBJ2-3, with 7 nucleotides matching TRBD1. CDR1 MNHEY and CDR2 SVGAGI come from the germline V gene. This CDR3 comprises 15 residues. V gave up 6 bases and J gave up 0 bases; unmatched junction bases: 6. In DNA, the CDR3 is TGTGCCAGCAGATCCCAGGGGGTGAGCACAGATACGCAGTATTTT. As protein: CASRSQGVSTDTQYF.

The rearrangement uses TRBV21-1 and TRBJ2-2; whether TRBD2, the table's D call, matches the DNA was not checked. TRBV21-1 is reported as a pseudogene. The CDR3 runs 16 residues. The DNA of the CDR3 is TGTGCCAGCAGCAAACCTAGCGGGGGAATTCACGGGGAGCTGTTTTTT. This codes for CASSKPSGGIHGELFF.